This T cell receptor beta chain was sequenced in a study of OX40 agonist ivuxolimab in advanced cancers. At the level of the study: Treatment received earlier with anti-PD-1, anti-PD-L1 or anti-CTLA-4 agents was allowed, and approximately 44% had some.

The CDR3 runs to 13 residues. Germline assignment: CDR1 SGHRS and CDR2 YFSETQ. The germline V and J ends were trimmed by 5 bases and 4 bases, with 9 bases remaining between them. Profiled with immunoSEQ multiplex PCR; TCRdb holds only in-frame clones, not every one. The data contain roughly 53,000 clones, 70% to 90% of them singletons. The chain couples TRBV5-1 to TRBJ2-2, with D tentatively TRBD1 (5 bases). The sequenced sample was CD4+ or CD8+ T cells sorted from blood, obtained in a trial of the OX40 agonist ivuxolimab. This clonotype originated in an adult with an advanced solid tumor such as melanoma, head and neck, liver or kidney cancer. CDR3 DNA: TGCGCCAGCAGTGACCAGGGCACCGGGGAGCTGTTTTTT. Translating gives CASSDQGTGELFF. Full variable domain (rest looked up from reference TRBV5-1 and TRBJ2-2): KAGVTQTPRYLIKTRGQQVTLSCSPISGHRSVSWYQQTPGQGLQFLFEYFSETQRNKGNFPGRFSGRQFSNSRSEMNVSTLELGDSALYLCASSDQGTGELFFGEGSRLTVL.